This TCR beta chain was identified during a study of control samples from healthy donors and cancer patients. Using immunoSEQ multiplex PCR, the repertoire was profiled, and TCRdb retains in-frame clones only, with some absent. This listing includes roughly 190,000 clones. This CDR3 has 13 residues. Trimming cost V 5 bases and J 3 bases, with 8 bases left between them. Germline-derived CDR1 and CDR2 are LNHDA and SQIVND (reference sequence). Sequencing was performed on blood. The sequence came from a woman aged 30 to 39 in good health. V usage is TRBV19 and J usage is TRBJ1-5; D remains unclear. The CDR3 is CASSSTLNQPQHF. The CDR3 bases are TGTGCCAGTAGTTCGACCCTCAATCAGCCCCAGCATTTT.